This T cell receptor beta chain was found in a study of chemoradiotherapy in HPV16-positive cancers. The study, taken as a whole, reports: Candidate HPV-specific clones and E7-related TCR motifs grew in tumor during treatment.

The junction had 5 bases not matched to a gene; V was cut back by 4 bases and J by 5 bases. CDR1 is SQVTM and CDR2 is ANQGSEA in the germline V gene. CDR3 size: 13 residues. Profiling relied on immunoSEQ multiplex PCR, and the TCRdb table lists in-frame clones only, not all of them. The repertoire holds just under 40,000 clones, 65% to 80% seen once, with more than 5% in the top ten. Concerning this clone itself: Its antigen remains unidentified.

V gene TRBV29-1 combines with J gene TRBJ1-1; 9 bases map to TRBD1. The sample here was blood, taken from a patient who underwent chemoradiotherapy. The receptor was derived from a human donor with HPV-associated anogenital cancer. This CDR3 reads CSVGETGGTEAFF. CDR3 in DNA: TGCAGCGTTGGAGAGACAGGGGGAACTGAAGCTTTCTTT.